Shown below are 6 T cell receptor beta chains from a single sample sequenced in a study of blood T cells in healthy people across ages. Alongside a J-beta primer mix, a sample-barcoded 5' primer served in a second PCR lasting about 7 to 11 cycles. TCRdb independently ran MiXCR on the 5' RACE reads; one entry per CDR3 protein. The repertoire has roughly 2 million distinct CDR3 sequences, about 49% of them found once; the top ten carry less than 2.5%. Source material: blood. Receptors were obtained from a woman in her forties in good health.

This chain uses TRBV18 with TRBJ2-7; D may correspond to TRBD1 or TRBD2 (5 bases each). The CDR3 is made up of 16 amino acids. Trimming pared 4 bases from V and 4 bases from J, leaving 20 bases between. Per germline, CDR1 KGHSH and CDR2 LQKENI. The CDR3 region is CASSLPRAGLVYEQYF. CDR3 DNA: TGTGCCAGCTCACTACCGCGGGCAGGGTTGGTTTACGAGCAGTACTTC. The complete variable domain, with remaining parts taken from reference TRBV18 and TRBJ2-7, reads NAGVMQNPRHLVRRRGQEARLRCSPMKGHSHVYWYRQLPEEGLKFMVYLQKENIIDESGMPKERFSAEFPKEGPSILRIQQVVRGDSAAYFCASSLPRAGLVYEQYFGPGTRLTVT.

This clonotype was seen more than once but under ten times. The chain uses TRBV27 and TRBJ2-1; a weak D match, TRBD1 (6 bases). Trimming left V 3 bases short and J 3 bases short, with 12 bases between. The CDR3 has 15 amino acids. The germline CDR1 and CDR2 sequences are MNHEY and SMNVEV (reference sequence). As DNA, the CDR3 is TGTGCCAGCAGTTTGATCGGACAGCTCTACAATGAGCAGTTCTTC. Amino acids: CASSLIGQLYNEQFF.

This chain links TRBV9 with TRBJ1-2, with D uncertain. Between the trimmed V and J ends, which lost 0 bases and 7 bases, there was a span of 10 bases. Germline CDR1 SGDLS, CDR2 YYNGEE. The CDR3 spans 13 residues. The CDR3 spells CASSVVDGAGYTF. The DNA for the CDR3 is TGTGCCAGCAGCGTAGTAGATGGAGCTGGCTACACCTTC.

This clonotype was observed once. The rearrangement uses TRBV28 and TRBJ1-1; D might be TRBD1 (6 bases). The CDR3 is 13 amino acids. V lost 6 bases to trimming and J lost 3 bases, with 11 bases between them. In germline, CDR1 is MDHEN, CDR2 SYDVKM. The CDR3 coding sequence is TGTGCCAGCAGGCCAGGGGCCCACACTGAAGCTTTCTTT. As protein: CASRPGAHTEAFF.

This clonotype is a singleton in its sample. The J gene is TRBJ2-7, the V gene TRBV5-6, with D tentatively TRBD1 or TRBD2 (5 bases each). The length of the CDR3 is 12 residues. The germline V gene encodes CDR1 SGHDT and CDR2 YYEEEE. The V end lost 6 bases, the J end lost 5 bases, and 12 bases lay between the germline ends. The CDR3: CASTYGTHEQYF. The CDR3 DNA is TGTGCCAGCACCTACGGGACCCACGAGCAGTACTTC. The full variable domain, completed using reference TRBV5-6 and TRBJ2-7, is DAGVTQSPTHLIKTRGQQVTLRCSPKSGHDTVSWYQQALGQGPQFIFQYYEEEERQRGNFPDRFSGHQFPNYSSELNVNALLLGDSALYLCASTYGTHEQYFGPGTRLTVT.

The chain employs TRBV11-2 and TRBJ2-3, with D perhaps assigned TRBD1 or TRBD2 (5 bases each). The V gene lost 3 bases and the J gene lost 2 bases, with 12 bases spanning the gap. The CDR3 spans 15 residues. Germline CDR1 is SGHAT and CDR2 is FQNNGV. CDR3: CASSLGVSFTDTQYF. CDR3 DNA sequence: TGTGCCAGCAGCTTGGGGGTTTCTTTCACAGATACGCAGTATTTT.